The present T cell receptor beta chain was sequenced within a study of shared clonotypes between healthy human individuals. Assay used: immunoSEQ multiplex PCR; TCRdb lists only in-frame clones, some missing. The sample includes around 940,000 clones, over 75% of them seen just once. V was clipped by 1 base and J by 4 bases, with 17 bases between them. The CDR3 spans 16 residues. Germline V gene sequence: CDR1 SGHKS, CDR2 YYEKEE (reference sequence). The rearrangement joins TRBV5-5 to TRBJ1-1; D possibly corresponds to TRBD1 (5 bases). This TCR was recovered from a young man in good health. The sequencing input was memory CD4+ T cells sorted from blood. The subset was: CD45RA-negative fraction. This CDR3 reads CASSLFSAGIFTEAFF. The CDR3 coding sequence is TGTGCCAGCAGCTTGTTCTCTGCAGGGATCTTCACTGAAGCTTTCTTT.